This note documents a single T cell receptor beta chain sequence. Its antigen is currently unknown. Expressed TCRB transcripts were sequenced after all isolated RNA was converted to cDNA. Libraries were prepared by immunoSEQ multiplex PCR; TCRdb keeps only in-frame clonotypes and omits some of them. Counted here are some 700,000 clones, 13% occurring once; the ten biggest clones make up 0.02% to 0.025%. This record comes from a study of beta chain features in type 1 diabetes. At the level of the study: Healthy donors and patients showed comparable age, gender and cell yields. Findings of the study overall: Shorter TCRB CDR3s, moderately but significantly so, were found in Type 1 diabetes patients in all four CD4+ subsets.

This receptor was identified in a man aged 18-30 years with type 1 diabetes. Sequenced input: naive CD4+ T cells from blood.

The CDR3 DNA follows: TGTGCCTGGACCGACAGGGGCCACTACAATGAGCAGTTCTTC. The encoded protein is CAWTDRGHYNEQFF. The chain combines TRBV30 with TRBJ2-1; 8 nucleotides agree with TRBD1. Germline V gene lookup returns CDR1 GTSNPN and CDR2 SVGIG (reference sequence). CDR3 length: 14 residues. J gave up 3 bases and V 4 bases, and 5 bases lay outside the gene matches.